Here is one T cell receptor beta chain with its context. The CDR3 runs 14 residues. The V end was cut by 2 bases, the J end by 1 base, with 8 bases between. Germline CDR1 is SGHVS and CDR2 is FQNEAQ. This sample was taken from a study of T cell responses to AZD1222 COVID-19 vaccine. Repertoires were generated with immunoSEQ multiplex PCR, while TCRdb's copy carries only in-frame clones and drops some. This sample carries about 130,000 clones, more than 70% of them seen once, and the ten largest clones take about 4.3%. The sequence derives from an adult in good health. The V call is TRBV7-8, the J call TRBJ1-1, with D perhaps TRBD1 (5 bases). The source material was peripheral blood, sampled on day 0 of AZD1222 vaccination. The DNA for the CDR3 is TGTGCCAGCAGCTTACCGACAGAGAACACTGAAGCTTTCTTT. Translated, it gives CASSLPTENTEAFF.